This passage covers 13 T cell receptor beta chains from one sample sequenced in a study of STAT5B mutations in CD4+ large granular lymphocyte leukemia. The protocol was immunoSEQ multiplex PCR, while the TCRdb copy is restricted to in-frame clones and leaves out a portion. The sample records 25,000 to 35,000 clones, roughly 80% being singletons. The sample consisted of CD4+ T cells from blood buffy coats. The receptors come from a human donor in good health.

The chain is built from TRBV28 and TRBJ2-7, with 10 bases matching TRBD1. J was trimmed by 4 bases and V by 4 bases; bases with no gene match: 1. Germline CDR1 and CDR2: MDHEN and SYDVKM. The CDR3 has 13 residues. The CDR3 here is CASSWGQGYEQYF. CDR3 in DNA: TGTGCCAGCAGTTGGGGACAGGGGTACGAGCAGTACTTC.

V is TRBV20-1 and J is TRBJ2-1; no definite D call. The CDR3 contains 11 residues. Trimming removed 5 bases from V and 11 bases from J, with 13 bases in between. Per germline, CDR1 DFQATT and CDR2 SNEGSKA (reference sequence). CDR3 in amino acids: CSALEQTKQFF. CDR3 DNA sequence: TGCAGTGCTCTGGAGCAGACAAAGCAGTTCTTC.

This chain connects TRBV12-1 to TRBJ1-1; TRBD1, the table's D call, lacks a check against the DNA. TRBV12-1 is flagged as a pseudogene. This CDR3 is 12 amino acids long. The CDR3 DNA follows: TGTGCCAGCGGAGACGACAGGGGATTAGCTTTCTTT. Its protein is CASGDDRGLAFF.

CDR3 sequence: CASSLTSSGRVEAQYF. CDR3 in DNA: TGTGCCAGCAGCTTAACAAGTAGCGGGAGGGTCGAGGCGCAGTATTTT. This chain uses TRBV7-3 with TRBJ2-3; 11 bases line up with TRBD2. The CDR3 is 16 amino acids. Germline values: CDR1 SGHTA, CDR2 FQGTGA. Trimming cost V 0 bases and J 10 bases; bases outside gene matches: 9.

The rearrangement links TRBV28 to TRBJ2-1; tentative D call: TRBD2 (7 bases). V lost 8 bases and J lost 4, with 15 bases in between. Looked up from germline, CDR1 is MDHEN and CDR2 is SYDVKM. The CDR3 loop spans 14 amino acids. The CDR3 loop is CASAKEGGYNEQFF. The CDR3 DNA reads TGTGCCAGCGCAAAGGAGGGGGGGTACAATGAGCAGTTCTTC.

The chain joins TRBV18 to TRBJ1-6, with D unclear. With 3 bases removed from V and 8 bases from J, the gap between germline ends came to 8 bases. The CDR3 length is 13 residues. Germline CDR1 reads KGHSH; CDR2 reads LQKENI. CDR3 nucleotides: TGTGCCAGCTCACCTCGCAGTGATTCACCCCTCCACTTT. It translates to CASSPRSDSPLHF.

The chain employs TRBV10-3 and TRBJ2-5; 14 bases are a match to TRBD2. The CDR3 is made up of 17 amino acids. Unmatched junction bases numbered 8, after V lost 3 bases and J lost 5 bases. From germline, CDR1 is ENHRY and CDR2 SYGVKD. The CDR3 is CAISDPSRLAGGETQYF. CDR3 bases: TGTGCCATCAGTGACCCCTCACGACTAGCGGGAGGGGAGACCCAGTACTTC.

The chain recombines TRBV5-1 with TRBJ2-1; 11 bases agree with TRBD2. In germline, CDR1 is SGHRS, CDR2 YFSETQ. The CDR3 has 16 amino acids. V shed 4 bases and J 7 bases; nucleotides not matched to a gene: 10. Here the CDR3 reads CASSKEGASGRNEQFF. CDR3 DNA: TGCGCCAGCAGCAAAGAAGGGGCTAGCGGGAGGAATGAGCAGTTCTTC.

This clone came up a few times. V is TRBV7-2 and J is TRBJ2-1; D may correspond to TRBD1 or TRBD2 (5 bases each). With 6 bases removed from V and 5 bases from J, the gap between germline ends came to 14 bases. The CDR3 covers 14 residues. The germline V gene has CDR1 SGHTA and CDR2 FQGNSA. The CDR3 DNA reads as TGTGCCAGCAGTTCAACCATGGGGGACAATGAGCAGTTCTTC. It yields the protein CASSSTMGDNEQFF.

J is TRBJ2-1 and V is TRBV27; 10 positions match TRBD2. The CDR3 loop spans 18 amino acids. The trim removed 2 bases at V and 2 bases at J, leaving 9 bases unmatched. Germline assignment: CDR1 MNHEY and CDR2 SMNVEV (reference sequence). CDR3 coding DNA: TGTGCCAGCAGTTTAGGGGGGGTGCTAGCGGGAGCCTACAATGAGCAGTTCTTC. Its translation is CASSLGGVLAGAYNEQFF.

The CDR3 region has the DNA TGTGCCAGCTCAAACCGACAGAATGAAAAACTGTTTTTT. Its protein is CASSNRQNEKLFF. This chain uses TRBV18 with TRBJ1-4; tentative D call: TRBD1 (5 bases). The V gene's germline CDR1 is KGHSH and CDR2 LQKENI. V lost 5 bases to trimming and J lost 5 bases, with 9 bases between them. The CDR3 length is 13 residues.

The rearrangement links TRBV7-8 to TRBJ1-5; TRBD1 agrees at 8 bases. The CDR3 has 16 amino acids. Germline values: CDR1 SGHVS, CDR2 FQNEAQ. V lost 5 bases and J lost 0; bases outside the gene matches: 6. The CDR3 nucleotides read TGTGCCAGCAGCACGACAGGGGTCAATAGCAATCAGCCCCAGCATTTT. Its translation: CASSTTGVNSNQPQHF.

The chain employs TRBV5-4 and TRBJ1-2, with D possibly being TRBD1 (5 bases). Germline V gene sequence: CDR1 SGHNT, CDR2 YYREEE (reference sequence). This CDR3 has 16 amino acids. Trimming stripped 4 bases from V and 1 base from J, with 17 bases between. CDR3 amino acids: CASSPGGAELNYGYTF. The CDR3 region has the DNA TGTGCCAGCAGCCCTGGTGGGGCCGAACTTAACTATGGCTACACCTTC.